What follows are 8 T cell receptor beta chains derived from one specimen sequenced in a study of monozygotic twins with inflammatory bowel disease. For each CDR3 protein, TCRdb gives one entry from its re-call of the 5' RACE reads, without DNA. The table lists 300,000 to 350,000 distinct CDR3 sequences. Sequencing was done on a sample of blood. These receptor sequences come from a human donor with ulcerative colitis or Crohn's disease, or a healthy co-twin of an affected twin (not recorded which).

The chain recombines TRBV7-9 with TRBJ1-2. The CDR3 extends over 14 amino acids. Germline CDR1 and CDR2: SEHNR and FQNEAQ (reference sequence). CDR3 sequence reads: CASSSSDSNYGYTF.

This chain uses TRBV12-3 or TRBV12-4 with TRBJ2-5; the TCRdb call, TRBD1, lacks DNA for checking. The CDR3 spans 14 residues. Here the CDR3 reads CASNLAGLPGAQYF.

J is TRBJ2-3 and V is TRBV20-1. The CDR3 runs 12 residues. The germline V gene encodes CDR1 DFQATT and CDR2 SNEGSKA (reference sequence). The CDR3 loop is CSASPEEDTQYF.

The rearrangement links TRBV28 to TRBJ1-2; the D gene TCRdb calls, TRBD1, cannot be checked with no DNA. In germline, CDR1 is MDHEN, CDR2 SYDVKM. The CDR3 contains 13 residues. CDR3 residues: CAIERGPYHGYTF.

The rearrangement joins TRBV27 to TRBJ2-7; no DNA is available, so the TRBD2 call from TCRdb remains unchecked. Germline lookup yields CDR1 MNHEY and CDR2 SMNVEV (reference sequence). This CDR3 has 15 amino acids. CDR3 in amino acids: CASSPRTQRIYEQYF.

The chain employs TRBV29-1 and TRBJ2-1; TCRdb's D call, TRBD2, is unchecked because there is no DNA. Germline V CDR1 and CDR2: SQVTM, ANQGSEA. The CDR3 is 12 residues long. CDR3 protein: CSVSGGGNEQFF.

J is TRBJ1-2 and V is TRBV5-1; TCRdb proposes TRBD1, but this gene call is untestable without DNA. The CDR3 is 14 amino acids. The germline gives CDR1 SGHRS, CDR2 YFSETQ. CDR3 loop: CASSFGRDSNGYTF.

This rearrangement joins TRBV6-5 to TRBJ1-5; TCRdb designates TRBD1, a call that cannot be tested without DNA. Germline CDR1 is MNHEY and CDR2 is SVGAGI. The length of the CDR3 is 15 residues. CDR3 in amino acids: CASSLLGQGLQPQHF.